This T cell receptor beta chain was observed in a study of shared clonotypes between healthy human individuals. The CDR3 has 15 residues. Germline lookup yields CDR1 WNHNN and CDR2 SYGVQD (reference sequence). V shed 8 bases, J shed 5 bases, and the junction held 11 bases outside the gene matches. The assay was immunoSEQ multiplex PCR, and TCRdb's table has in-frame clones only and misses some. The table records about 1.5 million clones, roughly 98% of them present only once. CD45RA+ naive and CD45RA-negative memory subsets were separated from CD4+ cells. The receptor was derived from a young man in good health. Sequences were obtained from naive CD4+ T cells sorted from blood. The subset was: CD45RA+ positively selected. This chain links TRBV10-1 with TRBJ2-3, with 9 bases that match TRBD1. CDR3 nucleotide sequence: TGCGCCAGCTCCCAGGACAGGGGCATGAGAGATACGCAGTATTTT. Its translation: CASSQDRGMRDTQYF.